This T cell receptor beta chain was documented in a study of PD-L1 blockade in urothelial cancer. Study-wide context: Blood analysis was done at 3 weeks (second dose) and 6 weeks after treatment began.

Assay used: immunoSEQ multiplex PCR; TCRdb lists only in-frame clones, some missing. Of roughly 120,000 clones in the sample, more than 85% were seen once. This clone was counted at least ten times. Time point reported: peripheral blood 6 weeks after treatment start. This CDR3 region has 15 residues. V was cut by 3 bases and J by 1 base, with 12 bases left in between. CDR1 is LNHDA, CDR2 SQIVND, per germline (reference sequence). The starting material was PBMCs, obtained around atezolizumab (anti-PD-L1) treatment. This receptor was taken from a man aged 60 to 69 with urothelial cancer. The V call is TRBV19, the J call TRBJ1-1, with TRBD1 as a possible D gene (6 bases). CDR3 protein: CASSIYGRGNTEAFF. The DNA of the CDR3 is TGTGCCAGTAGTATCTACGGCAGGGGGAACACTGAAGCTTTCTTT.